This note documents a single T cell receptor (beta chain) sequence. The data were obtained in a study of T cell responses to AZD1222 COVID-19 vaccine. The data were produced by immunoSEQ multiplex PCR, yet TCRdb's version contains in-frame clones alone and is incomplete. The table has 130,000 or so clones, 90% seen once; the top ten hold 4% to 5%. Germline-derived CDR1 and CDR2 are KGHSH and LQKENI. V lost 2 bases and J 4 bases, leaving 8 bases between the germline ends. CDR3 size: 13 residues. The chain is built from TRBV18 and TRBJ2-5, with D possibly matching TRBD2 (5 bases). This clonotype originated in an adult who received the MenACWY meningococcal vaccine as a control. Sequenced here: peripheral blood, sampled 28 days after the second dose of the MenACWY control vaccine. CDR3 sequence: CASSPNAGETQYF. The CDR3 DNA reads as TGTGCCAGCTCACCAAATGCGGGAGAGACCCAGTACTTC.